The rows below give T cell receptor beta chains drawn from one sample of a study of vaccination effects on CD4 cells after COVID-19. Sequencing was performed with immunoSEQ multiplex PCR; in TCRdb, only in-frame clones are kept and a portion is missing. The sample shows fewer than 40,000 clones, almost 85% of them seen only once. Which antigens these TCRs recognize remains unknown. Sequencing used CD4+ T cells from PBMCs cultured with HCoV-NL63 spike peptides, obtained after COVID-19 vaccination. Receptor source: a human donor who received a COVID-19 vaccine. Some clones in this sample may be carry-over from other donors' samples. Each CDR3 is given without its conserved first and last residue. Fields, in order: D gene, CDR3 length, V gene, J gene, CDR3 protein. The D gene is left open where the match is weak.

d_call: -; cdr3_length: 11; v_call: TRBV2; j_call: TRBJ2-5; cdr3_aa: ASSLTGLETQY
d_call: -; cdr3_length: 14; v_call: TRBV14; j_call: TRBJ1-2; cdr3_aa: ASSHGTLRLHYGYT
d_call: -; cdr3_length: 13; v_call: TRBV15; j_call: TRBJ1-1; cdr3_aa: ATSRDRSWATEAF
d_call: -; cdr3_length: 13; v_call: TRBV5-1; j_call: TRBJ1-1; cdr3_aa: ASSLVTGENTEAF
d_call: TRBD1; cdr3_length: 14; v_call: TRBV4-1; j_call: TRBJ2-2; cdr3_aa: ASSQTGGGNTGELF
d_call: -; cdr3_length: 12; v_call: TRBV3-1/TRBV3-2; j_call: TRBJ1-1; cdr3_aa: ASSLSTVNTEAF
d_call: TRBD1; cdr3_length: 11; v_call: TRBV19; j_call: TRBJ2-3; cdr3_aa: ASSSLQGDTQY
d_call: -; cdr3_length: 14; v_call: TRBV27; j_call: TRBJ1-1; cdr3_aa: ASSFTEEWWNTEAF
d_call: -; cdr3_length: 9; v_call: TRBV20-1; j_call: TRBJ2-5; cdr3_aa: SASRQETQY
d_call: -; cdr3_length: 15; v_call: TRBV4-3; j_call: TRBJ2-5; cdr3_aa: ASSQAETGGGVATQY
d_call: -; cdr3_length: 11; v_call: TRBV5-8; j_call: TRBJ1-6; cdr3_aa: ASSSDRDSPLH
d_call: -; cdr3_length: 8; v_call: TRBV2; j_call: TRBJ1-2; cdr3_aa: ASREGGYT
d_call: -; cdr3_length: 13; v_call: TRBV9; j_call: TRBJ2-5; cdr3_aa: ASSVTSSGQETQY
d_call: -; cdr3_length: 11; v_call: TRBV7-9; j_call: TRBJ1-1; cdr3_aa: ASSFGGATEAF
d_call: -; cdr3_length: 12; v_call: TRBV5-1; j_call: TRBJ1-2; cdr3_aa: ASSLGQEIYGYT
d_call: -; cdr3_length: 13; v_call: TRBV7-2; j_call: TRBJ2-1; cdr3_aa: ASSLGAGWGNEQF
d_call: TRBD1; cdr3_length: 13; v_call: TRBV30; j_call: TRBJ2-5; cdr3_aa: AWGRKTGGRETQY
d_call: -; cdr3_length: 12; v_call: TRBV2; j_call: TRBJ2-3; cdr3_aa: ASSEGLPTDTQY
d_call: -; cdr3_length: 11; v_call: TRBV14; j_call: TRBJ2-5; cdr3_aa: ASSRGLGETQY
d_call: -; cdr3_length: 12; v_call: TRBV2; j_call: TRBJ2-2; cdr3_aa: ASSEGRDTGELF
d_call: TRBD1; cdr3_length: 13; v_call: TRBV19; j_call: TRBJ1-2; cdr3_aa: ASSRPGQGDYGYT
d_call: TRBD1; cdr3_length: 12; v_call: TRBV3-1/TRBV3-2; j_call: TRBJ2-1; cdr3_aa: ASSRETGYREQF